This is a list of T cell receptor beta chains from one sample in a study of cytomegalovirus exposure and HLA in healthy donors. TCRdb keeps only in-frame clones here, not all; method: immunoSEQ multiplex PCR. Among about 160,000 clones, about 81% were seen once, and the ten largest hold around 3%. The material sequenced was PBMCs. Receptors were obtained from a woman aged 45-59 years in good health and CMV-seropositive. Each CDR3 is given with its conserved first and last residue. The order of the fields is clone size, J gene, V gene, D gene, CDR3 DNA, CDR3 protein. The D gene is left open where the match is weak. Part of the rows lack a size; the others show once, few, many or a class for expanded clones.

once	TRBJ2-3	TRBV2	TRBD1	TGTGCCAGCAGTGAACAAGGACAGGGGGCAGATACGCAGTATTTT	CASSEQGQGADTQYF
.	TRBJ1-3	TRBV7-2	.	TGTGCCAGCAGCTTACCTCCTGGAAACACCATATATTTT	CASSLPPGNTIYF
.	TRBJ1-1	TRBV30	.	TGTGCCTGGAGTCCTTTTCCTAGAGCTGAAGCTTTCTTT	CAWSPFPRAEAFF
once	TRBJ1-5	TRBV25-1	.	TGTGCCAGCAGTGATTGGTCAGTATCTCAGCCCCAGCATTTT	CASSDWSVSQPQHF
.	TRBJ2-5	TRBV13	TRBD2	TGTGCCAGCAGCCTTTTTCGACTAGCGGGGGAAGAGACCCAGTACTTC	CASSLFRLAGEETQYF
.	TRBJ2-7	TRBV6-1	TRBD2	TGTGCCATCCGGGACTATCCCTACGAGCAGTACTTC	CAIRDYPYEQYF
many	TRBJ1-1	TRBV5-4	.	TGTGCCAGTTTTGAGGGCATTGACACTGAAGCTTTCTTT	CASFEGIDTEAFF
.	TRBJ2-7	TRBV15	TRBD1	TGTGCCACCAGCAGAGGGACAGGGGTAGTCTGGGAGCAGTACTTC	CATSRGTGVVWEQYF
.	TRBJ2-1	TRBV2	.	TGTGCCAGCAGTGAAGAGGGGGTTTCCTACAATGAGCAGTTCTTC	CASSEEGVSYNEQFF
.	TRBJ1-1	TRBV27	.	TGTGCCAGCAGTCAGGGCCTCCGCCTGAACACTGAAGCTTTCTTT	CASSQGLRLNTEAFF
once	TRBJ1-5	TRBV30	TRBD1	TGTGCCTGGAGTATGACAGGGGGCAATCAGCCCCAGCATTTT	CAWSMTGGNQPQHF
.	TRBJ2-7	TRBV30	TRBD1	TGTGCCCAAAGGGGGCAGGGGAACAACGAGCAGTACTTC	CAQRGQGNNEQYF
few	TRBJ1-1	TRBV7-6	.	TGTGCCAGCAGTCGACAGGAGAACACTGAAGCTTTCTTT	CASSRQENTEAFF
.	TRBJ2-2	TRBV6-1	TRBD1	TGTGCCAGCAGTAGCCGACAGGGGACCGGGGAGCTGTTTTTT	CASSSRQGTGELFF
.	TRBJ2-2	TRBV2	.	TGTGCCAGCAGGAGGGAGACAGGGAGGACCGGGGAGCTGTTTTTT	CASRRETGRTGELFF
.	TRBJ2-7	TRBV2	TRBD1	TGTGCCAGACAGGGGCTTGCCTACGAGCAGTACTTC	CARQGLAYEQYF
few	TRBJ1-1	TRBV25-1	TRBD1	TGTGCCAGCAAAACAGGGGGACACACTGAAGCTTTCTTT	CASKTGGHTEAFF
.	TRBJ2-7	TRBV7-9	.	TGTGCCAGCAGCTTAGCCCCCTACACGGGTGTCGAGCAGTACTTC	CASSLAPYTGVEQYF
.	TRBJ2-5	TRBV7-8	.	TGTGCCAGCAGCGGTAGGAGGGGAGAGACCCAGTACTTC	CASSGRRGETQYF
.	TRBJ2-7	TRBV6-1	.	TGTGCCAGCAGCGATGGGAGCAGGCACGAGCAGTACTTC	CASSDGSRHEQYF
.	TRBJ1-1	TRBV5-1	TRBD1	TGCGCCAGCAGCTCTGGGGCCGCAGGGGGCGACCCACGGGCTGAAGCTTTCTTT	CASSSGAAGGDPRAEAFF
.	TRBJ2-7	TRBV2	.	TGTGCCAGCAGTTATGTTCCTTCCTCCTACGAGCAGTACTTC	CASSYVPSSYEQYF
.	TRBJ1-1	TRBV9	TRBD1	TGTGCCAGCAGCCCTCAGGGGGACAGGGTATACACTGAAGCTTTCTTT	CASSPQGDRVYTEAFF
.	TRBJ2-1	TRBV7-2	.	TGTGCCAGCAGCGAGGCGGGTCTAGAATACAATGAGCAGTTCTTC	CASSEAGLEYNEQFF
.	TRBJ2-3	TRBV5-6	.	TGTGCCAGCAGCTTGGTCAGTAGCCGCACAGATACGCAGTATTTT	CASSLVSSRTDTQYF
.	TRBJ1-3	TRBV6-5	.	TGTGCCAGCAGTTACAGGGGCAGTGGCTCTGGAAACACCATATATTTT	CASSYRGSGSGNTIYF
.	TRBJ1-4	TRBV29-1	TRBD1	TGCAGCGTTGAAAAGGGGGCGGGAGGAAAACTGTTTTTT	CSVEKGAGGKLFF
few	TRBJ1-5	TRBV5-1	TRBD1	TGCGCCAGCAGCTTGGAGGGGGCGCAGTGGCAGCCCCAGCATTTT	CASSLEGAQWQPQHF
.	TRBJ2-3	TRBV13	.	TGTGCCAGCAGCTTAGGGGGCCCAGGGGATACAGATACGCAGTATTTT	CASSLGGPGDTDTQYF
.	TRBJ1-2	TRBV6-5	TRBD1	TGTGCCAGCAGTTACGGACAGGGGGCTGGGGGCTACACCTTC	CASSYGQGAGGYTF
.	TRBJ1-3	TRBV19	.	TGTGCCAGTAATCTGGGGGGGCCCTCTGGAAACACCATATATTTT	CASNLGGPSGNTIYF
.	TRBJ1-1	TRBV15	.	TGTGCCACCAGCACCCGGTTAGGAGACACTGAAGCTTTCTTT	CATSTRLGDTEAFF
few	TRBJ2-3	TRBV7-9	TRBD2	TGTGCCAGCAGTCTAGCGGGGGGGAGCACAGATACGCAGTATTTT	CASSLAGGSTDTQYF
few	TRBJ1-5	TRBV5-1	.	TGCGCCAGCAGCTTGGACCCTGGAGACCAGCCCCAGCATTTT	CASSLDPGDQPQHF
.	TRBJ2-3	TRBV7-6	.	TGTGCCAGCAGCTTAGCCGGGGGTACTAGCACAGATACGCAGTATTTT	CASSLAGGTSTDTQYF
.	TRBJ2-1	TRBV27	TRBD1	TGTGCCAGCAGTTTAGGGACAGGGACCTACAATGAGCAGTTCTTC	CASSLGTGTYNEQFF
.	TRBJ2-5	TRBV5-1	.	TGCGCCAGCAGCCCTGACGTAGGCGGGCGCGAGACCCAGTACTTC	CASSPDVGGRETQYF
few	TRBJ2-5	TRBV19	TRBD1	TGTGCCAGTAGTAGGGACAGGGGAGAGACCCAGTACTTC	CASSRDRGETQYF
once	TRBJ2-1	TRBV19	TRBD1	TGTGCCAGTAGTATCAACAGGGGGAATGAGCAGTTCTTC	CASSINRGNEQFF
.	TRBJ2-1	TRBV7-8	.	TGTGCCAGCAGCTTAGGCCAGGGGAATGAGCAGTTCTTC	CASSLGQGNEQFF
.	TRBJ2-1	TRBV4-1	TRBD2	TGCGCCAGCAGCCGACTAGCGGGGGGGATAAACAATGAGCAGTTCTTC	CASSRLAGGINNEQFF
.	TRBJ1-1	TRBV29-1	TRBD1	TGCAGCGTTGAAACAAACAGGGGAGTAGCCCCTGAAGCTTTCTTT	CSVETNRGVAPEAFF
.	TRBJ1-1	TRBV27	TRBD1	TGTGCCAGCAGAGACACAGGGGCCACTGAAGCTTTCTTT	CASRDTGATEAFF
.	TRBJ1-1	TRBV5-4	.	TGTGCCAGCAGCCTGACTCCGGGAAACACTGAAGCTTTCTTT	CASSLTPGNTEAFF
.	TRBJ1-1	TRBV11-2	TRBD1	TGTGCCAGCAGGGATGACAGGGTAGGAAACACTGAAGCTTTCTTT	CASRDDRVGNTEAFF
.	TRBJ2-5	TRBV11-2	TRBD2	TGTGCCAGCAGCTTAGGAGCGGGGGGGCCGGAGACCCAGTACTTC	CASSLGAGGPETQYF
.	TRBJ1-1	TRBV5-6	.	TGTGCCAGCAGCTTTCAGGTTGGGACTGAAGCTTTCTTT	CASSFQVGTEAFF